The 7 T cell receptor beta chains below come from one sample, sequenced in a study of early T cells in non-severe SARS-CoV-2 infection. Each CDR3 protein gets one entry after TCRdb re-called the 5' RACE reads with MiXCR. The repertoire holds roughly 75,000 distinct CDR3 sequences, with 7.5% to 10% as singletons. The sample taken for sequencing was whole blood. The receptors were gathered from an adult who was a healthcare worker with PCR-confirmed SARS-CoV-2 infection or an uninfected control (not recorded which).

This clonotype showed up many times. V usage is TRBV27 and J usage is TRBJ1-5; D call uncertain. Germline CDR1 MNHEY, CDR2 SMNVEV (reference sequence). The CDR3 is made up of 16 amino acids. V was cut by 6 bases and J by 0 bases, with 15 bases left in between. The CDR3 reads CASSQRGPYSNQPQHF. The CDR3 coding sequence is TGTGCCAGCAGCCAACGCGGACCCTATAGCAATCAGCCCCAGCATTTT.

This clonotype occurred many times. This chain joins TRBV7-2 and TRBJ2-7; 7 nucleotides line up with TRBD1. V was pared by 0 bases and J by 0 bases, with 5 bases of the junction left unmatched. CDR3 length: 16 residues. The germline CDR1 and CDR2 sequences are SGHTA and FQGNSA. The CDR3 loop is CASSLATGTVSYEQYF. The CDR3, as DNA: TGTGCCAGCAGCTTAGCAACCGGGACAGTCTCCTACGAGCAGTACTTC.

This clonotype was detected a few times. V usage is TRBV6-2 or TRBV6-3 and J usage is TRBJ2-7; D unresolved. This CDR3 is 13 amino acids long. V shed 2 bases and J shed 4 bases, with 9 bases lying between them. CDR1 and CDR2 (germline): MNHEY, SVGEGT. CDR3: CASSYLPSYEQYF. CDR3 DNA sequence: TGTGCCAGCAGTTACCTTCCCTCTTACGAGCAGTACTTC.

This clonotype was seen repeatedly, ten times or more. The germline gene is not matched at one end of the junction; a read error may be the cause. The gene calls are TRBV5-1 and TRBJ2-5; D gene unclear. The CDR3 extends over 11 amino acids. Germline values: CDR1 SGHRS, CDR2 YFSETQ. In nucleotides, the CDR3 is TGTGCCAGCAGTTTAAAGGAGACCCAGTACTTC. Translation: CASSLKETQYF.

This clonotype was counted only a few times. The chain carries TRBV7-2 and TRBJ2-7; 12 nucleotides line up with TRBD1. J lost 3 bases, V lost 3 bases, and 3 bases had no gene match. CDR1 and CDR2 from the germline V gene are SGHTA and FQGNSA. The CDR3 is 15 amino acids. Here the CDR3 DNA reads TGTGCCAGCAGCTTCGGGACAGGGGGCAGCTACGAGCAGTACTTC. Translation: CASSFGTGGSYEQYF.

This clonotype came up many times. J is TRBJ2-3 and V is TRBV5-4; TRBD2 matches 8 bases. The germline CDR1 and CDR2 sequences are SGHNT and YYREEE (reference sequence). The J segment lost 0 bases and the V segment lost 3 bases, leaving 6 bases of the junction unmatched. The CDR3 runs 16 residues. CDR3 loop: CASSSFSGTSTDTQYF. CDR3 nucleotides: TGTGCCAGCAGCTCGTTTAGCGGGACAAGCACAGATACGCAGTATTTT.

This clonotype occurred a few times. The genes are TRBV4-1 and TRBJ2-7; D possibly matches TRBD1 or TRBD2 (6 bases each). CDR3 length equals 16 residues. Trimming left V 1 base short and J 0 bases short, with 13 bases between. Per germline, CDR1 MGHRA and CDR2 YSYEKL. This CDR3 reads CASSQGGALSSYEQYF. DNA of the CDR3: TGCGCCAGCAGCCAAGGGGGGGCGTTGAGCTCCTACGAGCAGTACTTC.